These T cell receptor beta chains were read from a single sample in a study of T cells in Graves' hyperthyroidism and ophthalmopathy. TCRdb used MiXCR to reprocess the multiplex PCR reads, holding one entry per CDR3 protein. The profile shows about 700,000 distinct CDR3 sequences, around 13% of them singletons. The specimen was blood. All receptors come from a woman between 18 and 30 years old with Graves' hyperthyroidism. The CDR3 runs from the conserved cysteine through the conserved F or W. A D gene is named only where the DNA matches it firmly. Where a row states a size, it is once, few, many or the class of an expanded clone; other rows omit it.

j_call	clone_size	d_call	v_call	cdr3_aa	cdr3_nt
TRBJ2-1	many	.	TRBV7-9	CASSRPAGSSYNEQFF	TGTGCCAGCAGCCGACCAGCAGGGTCCTCCTACAATGAGCAGTTCTTC
TRBJ2-7	many	TRBD2	TRBV28	CASSLYLAGEGEQYF	TGTGCCAGCAGTTTATACCTAGCGGGAGAAGGCGAGCAGTACTTC
TRBJ1-4	many	TRBD1	TRBV29-1	CSARTGRATNEKLFF	TGCAGCGCCCGGACAGGGCGTGCAACTAATGAAAAACTGTTTTTT
TRBJ2-2	few	.	TRBV29-1	CSVRYTGELFF	TGCAGCGTCAGGTACACCGGGGAGCTGTTTTTT
TRBJ1-5	many	.	TRBV28	CASSSLIGGNQPQHF	TGTGCCAGCAGCTCCCTCATTGGGGGCAATCAGCCCCAGCATTTT
TRBJ2-3	.	TRBD1	TRBV2	CASSRTGQADTQYF	TGTGCCAGCAGTCGGACAGGTCAAGCGGATACGCAGTATTTT
TRBJ2-1	few	.	TRBV11-1	CASSAPPGNVEQFF	TGTGCCAGCAGCGCACCTCCAGGTAATGTTGAGCAGTTCTTC
TRBJ1-1	.	.	TRBV7-9	CASSRPVNTEAFF	TGTGCCAGCAGTCGGCCCGTGAACACTGAAGCTTTCTTT
TRBJ1-1	many	.	TRBV6-2/TRBV6-3	CASGGRAGAWSEAFF	TGTGCCAGCGGGGGAAGAGCGGGGGCGTGGAGTGAAGCTTTCTTT
TRBJ1-2	.	.	TRBV29-1	CSVISGLVDYGYTF	TGCAGCGTAATTTCGGGGTTAGTTGACTATGGCTACACCTTC
TRBJ1-5	.	.	TRBV7-2	CASSSDPGAAVGNQPQHF	TGTGCCAGCAGCTCTGACCCGGGGGCTGCAGTCGGCAATCAGCCCCAGCATTTT
TRBJ1-1	.	TRBD1	TRBV5-6	CASQLQGAGSTEAFF	TGTGCCAGCCAACTACAGGGGGCCGGGAGCACTGAAGCTTTCTTT
TRBJ1-1	.	TRBD1	TRBV4-1	CASSQAGPGGRNTEAFF	TGCGCCAGCAGCCAAGCAGGCCCAGGGGGCCGGAACACTGAAGCTTTCTTT
TRBJ2-5	few	TRBD2	TRBV29-1	CSVELGLAGYQETQYF	TGCAGCGTTGAACTAGGACTAGCGGGGTACCAAGAGACCCAGTACTTC
TRBJ2-1	few	TRBD2	TRBV5-6	CASSSAITSANEQFF	TGTGCCAGCAGCTCAGCCATTACTAGCGCCAATGAGCAGTTCTTC
TRBJ2-7	.	.	TRBV4-1	CASSQDTLLSYEQYF	TGCGCCAGCAGCCAAGATACCCTACTCTCCTACGAGCAGTACTTC
TRBJ2-7	.	TRBD2	TRBV9	CAPRELAGVPSYEQYF	TGTGCCCCCAGGGAACTAGCGGGAGTTCCCTCCTACGAGCAGTACTTC